This TCR beta chain emerged from a study of blood T cell repertoires in COVID-19 (dated by TCRdb to the early 2020s). With respect to the entire study: Collaborator samples came from the United States, Italy and Spain and covered acute and convalescent phases of COVID-19. Samples were obtained from the ongoing ImmuneRACE study (first 160 participants) and from 1,254 subjects provided by 6 global collaborators. The material from the prospective study consisted of cDNA or gDNA derived from T cells, B-cell-depleted T cells, or PBMCs. Deeply sampled blood TCRbeta repertoires from subjects exposed to, actively infected with, or recovered from COVID-19 were included in the dataset. A freely available public database, intended as a resource for researchers studying the immune response to SARS-CoV-2, is where the repertoires were released. HLA class I and class II types, where available, came from metadata supplied by the sample provider rather than from assay-based typing. A de-identified subject ID, COVID-19 status, age in years and sex were almost always included in the sample metadata.

The collaborating institutions used their own protocols to collect whole blood in K2EDTA tubes. For TCRbeta analysis, collaborators shipped samples as frozen whole blood, isolated PBMCs, or DNA extracted from either of those sample types. According to the germline V gene (reference sequence), CDR1 reads MNHEY and CDR2 reads SMNVEV. V is cut by 0 bases and J by 3 bases, and the space between the germline ends is 5 bases. Including the terminal cysteine and phenylalanine, the CDR3 comprises 14 residues. Only the CDR3 region is kept as DNA, spanning 42 bases read in frame from base 1. TCRbeta CDR3 regions were amplified from genomic DNA by means of the immunoSEQ Assay, a bias-controlled multiplex PCR. The paper's processing steps were these. Nucleated cell counts per sample were estimated from amplification of reference gene primers within the assay. Sequence reads were collapsed and filtered to measure the absolute abundance of every unique TCRbeta CDR3 rearrangement. Productive Simpson clonality was computed per sample as the square root of Simpson's diversity index over productive rearrangements. TCRdb provides this immuneACCESS table in a form limited to in-frame rearrangements. Some clones are lacking; in checked studies, under half of them reflect an unresolved V gene, and why the rest are absent is not known. For V, J and clone size, that table is used; D and trimming come from the DNA. This sample has about 160,000 clones in its table, and more than 60% of those were observed once. Roughly 8.6% of the sample is taken by the ten largest.

In regard to this clone: The antigen it binds to is not known. It has no much larger one-base neighbor in the sample; base qualities were not kept.

Study-level results and caveats: The amount of clinical and demographic metadata varied by source and participant and was provided uncurated.

The specimen was peripheral blood. The chain employs TRBV27 and TRBJ2-2; the D segment could be TRBD1, given 5 matching bases. The receptor comes from a man in his 60s with acute or convalescent COVID-19. The CDR3: CASSLSGDTGELFF. The DNA is TGTGCCAGCAGTTTATCAGGGGACACCGGGGAGCTGTTTTTT.